This entry features one TCR beta chain sequence. The source of the sample is a study of T-cell memory formation after mild COVID-19. Across the whole study: Largely, the TCR clusters proved donor specific.

TCRdb itself ran the 5' RACE reads through MiXCR, one entry per CDR3 protein. The table lists about 340,000 distinct CDR3 sequences, around a sixth of them singletons. Per germline, CDR1 SGHKS and CDR2 YYEKEE (reference sequence). With 1 base removed from V and 4 bases from J, the gap between germline ends came to 15 bases. The CDR3 is made up of 15 amino acids. Sequenced material: PBMCs or a T cell subset sorted from them (not recorded which). V is TRBV5-5 and J is TRBJ2-7, with a weak D call TRBD1 (6 bases). This TCR was sampled from a man between 18 and 29 years old who had mild COVID-19 (a few samples of this study predate the infection). Cell type and time point are not known. The CDR3 region has the DNA TGTGCCAGCAGCTTGAGACAGGTGGTTGGGTACGAGCAGTACTTC. The encoded protein is CASSLRQVVGYEQYF.